This T cell receptor (beta chain) was sequenced in a study of CD8 T cells in ankylosing spondylitis. Germline lookup yields CDR1 ENHRY and CDR2 SYGVKD. The CDR3 is 12 amino acids. The V end lost 4 bases, the J end lost 5 bases, and 8 bases lay between the germline ends. This clonotype was observed at least ten times. TCRdb independently ran MiXCR on the 5' RACE reads; one entry per CDR3 protein. The table has about 140,000 distinct CDR3 sequences, about 8% seen once. Sequences were obtained from synovial fluid, either unsorted or a sorted T cell fraction (not recorded which). The chain has TRBV10-3 and TRBJ2-5; D is possibly TRBD1 (6 bases). The source of this sequence is a male donor with ankylosing spondylitis. The CDR3 nucleotides read TGTGCCATCAGTGCAGGGGAGGAGACCCAGTACTTC. Amino acid sequence: CAISAGEETQYF.